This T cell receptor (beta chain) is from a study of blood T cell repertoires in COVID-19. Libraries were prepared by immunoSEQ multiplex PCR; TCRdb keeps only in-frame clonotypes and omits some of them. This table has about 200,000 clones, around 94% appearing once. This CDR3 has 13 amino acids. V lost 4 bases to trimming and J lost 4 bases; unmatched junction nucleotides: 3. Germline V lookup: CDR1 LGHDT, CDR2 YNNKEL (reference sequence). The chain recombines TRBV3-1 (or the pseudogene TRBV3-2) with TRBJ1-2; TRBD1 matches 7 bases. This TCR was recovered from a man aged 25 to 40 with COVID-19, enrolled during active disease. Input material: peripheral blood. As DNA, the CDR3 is TGTGCCAGCAGCCCTTGGGACAGCTATGGCTACACCTTC. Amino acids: CASSPWDSYGYTF.